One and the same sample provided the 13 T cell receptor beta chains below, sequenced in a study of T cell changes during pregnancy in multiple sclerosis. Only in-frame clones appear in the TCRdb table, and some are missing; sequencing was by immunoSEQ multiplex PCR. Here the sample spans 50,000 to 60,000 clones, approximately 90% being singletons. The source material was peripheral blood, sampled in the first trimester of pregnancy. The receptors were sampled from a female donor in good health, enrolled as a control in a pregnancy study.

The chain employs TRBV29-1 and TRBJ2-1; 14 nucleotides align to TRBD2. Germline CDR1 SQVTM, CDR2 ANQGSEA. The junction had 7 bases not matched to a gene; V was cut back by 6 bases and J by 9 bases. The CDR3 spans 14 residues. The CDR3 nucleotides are TGCAGCGTCGCTAGACTAGCGGGGGGGGGTGAGCAGTTCTTC. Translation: CSVARLAGGGEQFF.

CDR3 DNA: TGTGCCAGCAGCTCGCATCCCGACGGAGCGGCTCGAGGCGGGACCCAGTACTTC. Its protein product is CASSSHPDGAARGGTQYF. The chain is built from TRBV11-2 and TRBJ2-5; D is perhaps TRBD2 (5 bases). CDR3 length: 18 amino acids. Per the germline V gene, CDR1 is SGHAT and CDR2 is FQNNGV. Trimming pared 4 bases from V and 7 bases from J, leaving 28 bases between.

The CDR3 DNA follows: TGCAGCGTTGGAAACCGACTAGCGGGAGGGCCGCGGACCGGGGAGCTGTTTTTT. This codes for CSVGNRLAGGPRTGELFF. The chain combines TRBV29-1 with TRBJ2-2; 14 positions agree with TRBD2. CDR3 length: 18 amino acids. The germline V gene encodes CDR1 SQVTM and CDR2 ANQGSEA. Germline trimming cut 4 bases from V and 5 bases from J; bases unmatched to any gene: 12.

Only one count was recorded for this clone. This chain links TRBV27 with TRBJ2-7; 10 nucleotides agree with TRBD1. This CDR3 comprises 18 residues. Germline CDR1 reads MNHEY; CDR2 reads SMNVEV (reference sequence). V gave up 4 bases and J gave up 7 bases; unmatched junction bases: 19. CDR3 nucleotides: TGTGCCAGCAGTTCACCCGGGACAGGGGCCCAATGGACTTGGGAGCAGTACTTC. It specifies CASSSPGTGAQWTWEQYF.

In DNA, the CDR3 is TGTGCCAGCAGTTTAGCGGGAGGGCCAGCAAAAAACGAGCAGTACTTC. It specifies CASSLAGGPAKNEQYF. The rearrangement uses TRBV28 and TRBJ2-7, with 9 bases matching TRBD2. Germline CDR1 reads MDHEN; CDR2 reads SYDVKM. The trim removed 2 bases at V and 5 bases at J, leaving 10 bases unmatched. The CDR3 has 16 amino acids.

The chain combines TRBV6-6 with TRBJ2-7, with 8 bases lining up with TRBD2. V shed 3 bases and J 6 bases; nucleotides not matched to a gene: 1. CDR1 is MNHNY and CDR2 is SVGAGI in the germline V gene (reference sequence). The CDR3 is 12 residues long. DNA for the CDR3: TGTGCCAGCAGTTATGGGACTAGCGAGCAGTACTTC. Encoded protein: CASSYGTSEQYF.

CDR3 coding DNA: TGTGCCAGCACCCATCCCAGGACTAGCGGCCCCGGGGAGCTGTTTTTT. This encodes CASTHPRTSGPGELFF. The chain links TRBV21-1 to TRBJ2-2; the table assigns TRBD2, which was not confirmed against the DNA. TRBV21-1 is marked as a pseudogene. CDR3 length: 16 residues.

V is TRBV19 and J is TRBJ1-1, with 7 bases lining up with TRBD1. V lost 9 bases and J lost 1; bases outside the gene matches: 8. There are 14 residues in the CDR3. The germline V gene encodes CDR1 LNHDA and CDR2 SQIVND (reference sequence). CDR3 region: CASYGQDKNTEAFF. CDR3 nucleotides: TGTGCCAGCTATGGACAGGACAAGAACACTGAAGCTTTCTTT.

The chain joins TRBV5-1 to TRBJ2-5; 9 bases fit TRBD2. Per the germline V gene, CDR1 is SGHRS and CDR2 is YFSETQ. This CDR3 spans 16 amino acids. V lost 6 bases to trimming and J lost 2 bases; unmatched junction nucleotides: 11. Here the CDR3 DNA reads TGCGCCAGCACCCCATCCAGCGGGGGGCCACAAGAGACCCAGTACTTC. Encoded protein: CASTPSSGGPQETQYF. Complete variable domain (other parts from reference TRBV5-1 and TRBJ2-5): KAGVTQTPRYLIKTRGQQVTLSCSPISGHRSVSWYQQTPGQGLQFLFEYFSETQRNKGNFPGRFSGRQFSNSRSEMNVSTLELGDSALYLCASTPSSGGPQETQYFGPGTRLLVL.

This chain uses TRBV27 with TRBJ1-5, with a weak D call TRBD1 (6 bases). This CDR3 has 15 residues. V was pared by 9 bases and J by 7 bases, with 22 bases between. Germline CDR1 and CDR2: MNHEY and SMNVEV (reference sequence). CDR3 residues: CAREGGEGVRQPQHF. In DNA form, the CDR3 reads TGTGCCAGGGAGGGGGGGGAGGGTGTGAGACAGCCCCAGCATTTT.

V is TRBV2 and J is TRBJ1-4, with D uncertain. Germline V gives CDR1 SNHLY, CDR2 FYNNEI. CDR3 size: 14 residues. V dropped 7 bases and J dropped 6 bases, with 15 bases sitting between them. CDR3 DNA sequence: TGTGCCAGCAATCTGCGGAATACTGATGAAAAACTGTTTTTT. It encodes CASNLRNTDEKLFF.

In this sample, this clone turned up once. The CDR3 nucleotides read TGCAGCGTTGGAACCAGCGGGAGCCCCTACGAGCAGTACTTC. The encoded protein is CSVGTSGSPYEQYF. The rearrangement uses TRBV29-1 and TRBJ2-7; 8 nucleotides align to TRBD2. This CDR3 spans 14 amino acids. V shed 4 bases and J 2 bases; nucleotides not matched to a gene: 7. In germline, CDR1 is SQVTM, CDR2 ANQGSEA.

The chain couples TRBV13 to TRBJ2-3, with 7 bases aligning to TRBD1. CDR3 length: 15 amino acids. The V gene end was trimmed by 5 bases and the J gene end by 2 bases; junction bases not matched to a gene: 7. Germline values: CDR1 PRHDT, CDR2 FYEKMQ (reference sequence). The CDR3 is CASSPRTGATDTQYF. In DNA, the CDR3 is TGTGCCAGCAGCCCGCGGACAGGAGCCACAGATACGCAGTATTTT. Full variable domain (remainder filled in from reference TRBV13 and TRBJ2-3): AAGVIQSPRHLIKEKRETATLKCYPIPRHDTVYWYQQGPGQDPQFLISFYEKMQSDKGSIPDRFSAQQFSDYHSELNMSSLELGDSALYFCASSPRTGATDTQYFGPGTRLTVL.